This record covers a single TCR beta chain. Its antigen is as yet unknown. How the authors handled the data: ImmunoSEQ only sent back junction sequences with no quality scores, so filtering was done differently. Clones were sequenced by immunoSEQ multiplex PCR, and TCRdb holds only the in-frame ones, with some missing. The DNA was the basis for D and trimming; V, J and clone size are from that table. The sample has some 240,000 clones; 65% are singletons. V shed 7 bases and J shed 5 bases, with 11 bases lying between them. Germline V gene lookup returns CDR1 SEHNR and CDR2 FQNEAQ (reference sequence). This CDR3 has 12 amino acids. This sample is drawn from a study of shared clonotypes between healthy human individuals. On the study more broadly: Donor ages ranged 18 to 49 years: a couple of women, a few men.

Study-level findings and limits: The genetic and exposure-history diversity represented was limited by few donors. Naive subsets generally exceeded memory subsets in estimated richness.

The chain links TRBV7-9 to TRBJ2-5; D gene uncertain. The sequence came from a man aged 25 to 40 in good health. The sample taken for sequencing was memory CD4+ T cells sorted from blood. Stated subset: CD45RA-negative fraction. The CDR3, as DNA: TGTGCCAGCACCCAGGTGGGGGAGACCCAGTACTTC. It encodes CASTQVGETQYF.